These 10 T cell receptor beta chains were all obtained from the same sample, sequenced in a study of OX40 agonist ivuxolimab in advanced cancers. Libraries came from the immunoSEQ multiplex PCR assay. TCRdb limited this immuneACCESS table to in-frame rearrangements with V and J called. A share of clones is missing; checked studies link under half to unresolved V genes, and the rest is unexplained. This sample lists 55,000 to 70,000 clones; around 85% were detected once. The ten largest account for approximately 4% of the sample. The sequencing used CD4+ or CD8+ T cells sorted from blood, collected in a trial of the OX40 agonist ivuxolimab. These receptor sequences come from an adult with an advanced solid tumor such as melanoma, head and neck, liver or kidney cancer.

This chain connects TRBV19 to TRBJ2-7; 11 bases are a match to TRBD2. This CDR3 has 16 residues. V lost 1 base, J lost 2 bases, and 4 bases stayed unmatched. Germline CDR1 is LNHDA and CDR2 is SQIVND (reference sequence). Here the CDR3 DNA reads TGTGCCAGTAGTATAGTCCCGACTAGCGGGGCCTACGAGCAGTACTTC. Protein: CASSIVPTSGAYEQYF. Using reference TRBV19 and TRBJ2-7 for the parts outside the CDR3, the full variable domain is DGGITQSPKYLFRKEGQNVTLSCEQNLNHDAMYWYRQDPGQGLRLIYYSQIVNDFQKGDIAEGYSVSREKKESFPLTVTSAQKNPTAFYLCASSIVPTSGAYEQYFGPGTRLTVT.

This chain joins TRBV10-3 and TRBJ2-1; TRBD1 aligns across 7 bases. The germline CDR1 and CDR2 sequences are ENHRY and SYGVKD. V trimming: 2 bases; J trimming: 4 bases; junction bases outside the gene matches: 2. The CDR3 is 14 residues long. CDR3: CAISEPRGYNEQFF. CDR3 nucleotide sequence: TGTGCCATCAGTGAGCCCAGGGGGTACAATGAGCAGTTCTTC.

The genes are TRBV7-2 and TRBJ2-4, with D perhaps matching TRBD1 (6 bases). This CDR3 has 15 residues. Per the germline V gene, CDR1 is SGHTA and CDR2 is FQGNSA. Trimming pared 5 bases from V and 1 base from J, leaving 12 bases between. CDR3 sequence: CASSVGAGAKNIQYF. CDR3 in DNA: TGTGCCAGCAGCGTGGGGGCAGGGGCCAAAAACATTCAGTACTTC.

The rearrangement uses TRBV11-2 and TRBJ1-4; D is ambiguous. CDR3 length equals 12 residues. Germline V gene data show CDR1 as SGHAT and CDR2 as FQNNGV. The V end was cut by 1 base, the J end by 6 bases, with 3 bases between. Here the CDR3 reads CASSLVYEKLFF. The DNA for the CDR3 is TGTGCCAGCAGCTTAGTCTATGAAAAACTGTTTTTT. Together with reference TRBV11-2 and TRBJ1-4, the CDR3 gives the full variable domain: EAGVAQSPRYKIIEKRQSVAFWCNPISGHATLYWYQQILGQGPKLLIQFQNNGVVDDSQLPKDRFSAERLKGVDSTLKIQPAKLEDSAVYLCASSLVYEKLFFGSGTQLSVL.

The rearrangement links TRBV6-1 to TRBJ1-1, with a tentative D call TRBD1 (5 bases). V was pared by 8 bases and J by 3 bases, with 13 bases between. Germline values: CDR1 MNHNS, CDR2 SASEGT. This CDR3 is built from 13 residues. CDR3 amino acids: CASGKGTYTEAFF. The CDR3 DNA reads as TGTGCCAGCGGTAAGGGGACCTACACTGAAGCTTTCTTT.

The gene calls are TRBV10-3 and TRBJ2-2; 10 nucleotides line up with TRBD1. The CDR3 sequence is 18 residues long. V lost 6 bases to trimming and J lost 0 bases; unmatched junction nucleotides: 10. Germline V CDR1 and CDR2: ENHRY, SYGVKD. The CDR3 sequence is CAIRRTGGTPANTGELFF. The CDR3 DNA reads as TGTGCCATCAGGCGGACAGGGGGTACTCCAGCGAACACCGGGGAGCTGTTTTTT.

The sample holds a few counts of this clone. V is TRBV19 and J is TRBJ2-7; D may be TRBD2 (5 bases). Germline V gene data show CDR1 as LNHDA and CDR2 as SQIVND (reference sequence). V lost 7 bases, J lost 5 bases, and 18 bases lay in between. The CDR3 sequence is 14 residues long. CDR3 residues: CASKPGSTANEQYF. CDR3 nucleotide sequence: TGTGCCAGTAAACCGGGATCTACCGCGAACGAGCAGTACTTC.

This rearrangement joins TRBV9 to TRBJ1-2, with D possibly matching TRBD1 (6 bases). Germline CDR1 and CDR2: SGDLS and YYNGEE. V gave up 0 bases and J gave up 8 bases, with 17 bases separating them. The CDR3 consists of 15 residues. CDR3 sequence: CASSVADRPAGGYTF. The CDR3 region has the DNA TGTGCCAGCAGCGTAGCTGACAGGCCAGCGGGCGGCTACACCTTC.

The gene calls are TRBV13 and TRBJ2-3; 7 bases align to TRBD2. CDR3 length: 16 residues. Germline assignment: CDR1 PRHDT and CDR2 FYEKMQ (reference sequence). The junction had 12 bases not matched to a gene; V was cut back by 8 bases and J by 1 base. As DNA, the CDR3 is TGTGCCAGCGGAGGGAGGGCAGTAGTTGGCACAGATACGCAGTATTTT. Protein: CASGGRAVVGTDTQYF.

The V call is TRBV11-2, the J call TRBJ2-2; no definite D call. The CDR3 is 13 amino acids. V was pared by 2 bases and J by 7 bases, with 8 bases between. In germline, CDR1 is SGHAT, CDR2 FQNNGV. The CDR3 sequence is CASSLRRRGELFF. The CDR3 nucleotides are TGTGCCAGCAGCTTAAGGCGACGCGGGGAGCTGTTTTTT.